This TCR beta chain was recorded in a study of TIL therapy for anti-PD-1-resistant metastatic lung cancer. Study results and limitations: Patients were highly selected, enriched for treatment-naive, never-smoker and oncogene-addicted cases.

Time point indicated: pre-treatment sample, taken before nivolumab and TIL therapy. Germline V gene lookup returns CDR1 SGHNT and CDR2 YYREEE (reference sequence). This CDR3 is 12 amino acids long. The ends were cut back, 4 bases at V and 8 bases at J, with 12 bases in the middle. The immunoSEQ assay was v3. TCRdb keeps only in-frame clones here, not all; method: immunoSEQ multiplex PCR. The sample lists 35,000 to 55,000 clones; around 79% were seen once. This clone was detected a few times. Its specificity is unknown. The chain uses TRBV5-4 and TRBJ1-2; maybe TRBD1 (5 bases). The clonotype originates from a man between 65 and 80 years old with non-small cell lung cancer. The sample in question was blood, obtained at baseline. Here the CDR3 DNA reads TGTGCCAGCAGCCTCCTCGGGGACGGCTACACCTTC. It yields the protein CASSLLGDGYTF.